The sequence of this T cell receptor (beta chain) was determined in a study of T cells in Graves' hyperthyroidism and ophthalmopathy (dated by TCRdb to about 2019). Background on the whole study: To identify distinguishing TCR V-J signatures, a discovery cohort of 95 to 100 patients was used, comprising some 45 with Graves' ophthalmopathy and 57 with stable Graves' hyperthyroidism. Prospective prediction of ophthalmopathy was tested in an independent validation cohort of some 20 hyperthyroidism patients and approximately 17 patients who later progressed to ophthalmopathy. For training and testing, the 95 to 100 patients in the discovery cohort were randomly divided in a 7:3 ratio. In addition, the study compared T-cell repertoires in thyroid tissue and in blood from roughly six Graves' hyperthyroidism patients. Once sampling was done, hyperthyroidism patients were given methimazole at a starting dose of 30 mg daily, whereas ophthalmopathy patients were given high-dose intravenous methylprednisolone. The paper reports TCR Vbeta CDR3 sequencing of more than 120 peripheral blood samples: 43 ophthalmopathy, about 75 hyperthyroidism and 17 progressor patients.

Study-wide findings and limitations: Most expanded thyroid clonotypes (frequency above 0.001) were also found in blood, which suggests that blood repertoires may mirror thyroid immune responses. During validation, the model predicted progression to ophthalmopathy a median of roughly six months ahead of onset, with around 70% sensitivity and 72% to 80% specificity. Ophthalmopathy was separated from stable hyperthyroidism by a 13 V-J signature model, with about 86% sensitivity and roughly 84% specificity obtained in cross-validation and 80%/75% obtained in testing. Sample size was not statistically predetermined, and blinding of investigators to group allocation was not performed.

Notes on this clonotype: Its recognized antigen is unknown. Base-call qualities are not available, and no considerably larger clone is one nucleotide away.

Exclusion was applied to patients with uncontrolled infections, other autoimmune diseases, pregnancy or lactation. Diagnoses were based on clinical symptoms, serum thyroxine and TRAb, thyroid ultrasound and orbital computed tomography. Total RNA was extracted using Trizol reagent, and RNA quality was assessed on an Agilent 2100 Bioanalyzer. The TCR beta CDR3 regions were amplified from RNA transcripts. For the first round of RT-PCR on the TCR CDR3, the HTBI primer set was used together with the Qiagen OneStep RT-PCR kit. A second multiplex PCR round built the libraries, followed by size selection and purification. Libraries were sequenced paired-end with 100 bp reads on an Illumina HiSeq2000. For the original study's pipeline: SOAPnuke was used to process the raw data, throwing out any read that contained adapters or uncalled bases, had a mean Phred below 15, or lacked an exact constant-primer or identifier match. High-quality paired reads were merged using COPE v1.2.5, and each unique nucleotide sequence was defined as a clonotype. MiTCR v1.1 was used to align the clonotypes against IMGT TRBV, TRBD and TRBJ reference segments. Analysis was restricted to V-J combinations with a frequency above 0.0001, which covered 99.2% of repertoires. The TCS score was defined as F50 (clonal expansion) divided by E x V (chaos), with BLOSUM62-based TCRdist calculated between CDR3 peptides within each V-J. Welch's t-statistics and random forest reduced roughly 500 V-J features to about 13, which were used in a naive Bayes classifier (R e1071). The Morisita-Horn index was used to measure how similar the thyroid and blood repertoires were. The raw public reads went through TCRdb reprocessing: fastp at Q25, MiXCR clone calling, in-frame beta chains kept. Every CDR3 protein is listed once, alongside the most common genes and DNA of its rows. The V and J calls and clone size are TCRdb's, not the authors'. The sample table shows 500,000 to 600,000 distinct CDR3 sequences, and 46% are seen once. The ten largest clones take up around 47% of the sample.

Sample: peripheral blood or thyroid tissue (not recorded which). The TCR comes from an adult woman with Graves' disease, either hyperthyroidism or ophthalmopathy (not recorded which).

The CDR3 region has the sequence CATHPRSSGNTIYF. The DNA sequence is given as TGTGCCACCCACCCACGAAGCTCTGGAAACACCATATATTTT. The receptor chain draws on TRBV15 and TRBJ1-3; the D gene remains uncertain. A distance of 11 bases separates the germline ends of V and J, which lose 8 bases and 0 bases respectively. The CDR3 goes from the cysteine to the phenylalanine over 14 residues. The DNA shown is the 42-base CDR3, in frame from base 1. From a lookup of the germline V gene (reference sequence), CDR1 and CDR2 are LNHNV and YYDKDF.